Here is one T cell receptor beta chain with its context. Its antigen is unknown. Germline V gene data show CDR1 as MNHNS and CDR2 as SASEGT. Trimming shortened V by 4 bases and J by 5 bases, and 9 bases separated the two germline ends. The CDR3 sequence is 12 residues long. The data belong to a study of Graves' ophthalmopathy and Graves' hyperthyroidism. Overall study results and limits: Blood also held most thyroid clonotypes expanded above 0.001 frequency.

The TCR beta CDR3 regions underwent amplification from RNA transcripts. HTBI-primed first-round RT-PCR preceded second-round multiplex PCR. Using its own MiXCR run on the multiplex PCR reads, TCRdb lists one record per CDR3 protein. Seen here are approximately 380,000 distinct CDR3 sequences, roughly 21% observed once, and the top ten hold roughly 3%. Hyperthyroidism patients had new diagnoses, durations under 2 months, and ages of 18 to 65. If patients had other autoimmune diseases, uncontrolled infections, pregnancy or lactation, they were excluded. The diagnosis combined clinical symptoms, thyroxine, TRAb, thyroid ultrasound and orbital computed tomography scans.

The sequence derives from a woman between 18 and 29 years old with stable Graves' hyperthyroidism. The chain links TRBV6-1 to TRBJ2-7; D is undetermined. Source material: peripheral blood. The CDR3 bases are TGTGCCAGCAGTGCAGGTATCAACGAGCAGTACGTC. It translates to CASSAGINEQYV.